Below are 9 T cell receptor beta chains sequenced from a single sample in a study of cytomegalovirus exposure and HLA in healthy donors. PCR amplification relied on 60 Vbeta primers (plus 13 Jbeta primers). Sequenced by immunoSEQ multiplex PCR; TCRdb stores in-frame clones only, minus some. The table shows 160,000 or so clones, with 70% to 80% occurring only once. Material for sequencing was PBMCs. The receptor set was obtained from a man aged 25 to 45 in good health and CMV-seropositive.

As for this clone: Other DNA sequences from this sample encode an identical CDR3 as well. The V and J genes are TRBV5-6 and TRBJ1-1; D gene uncertain. Germline V CDR1 and CDR2: SGHDT, YYEEEE. The CDR3 length is 14 residues. Deletions cut 1 base from V and 0 bases from J, with 7 bases between. The CDR3 nucleotides read TGTGCCAGCAGCTTGTACAGTTTGAACACTGAAGCTTTCTTT. It encodes CASSLYSLNTEAFF.

Of note for this clone: Other nucleotide sequences from this sample produce the same CDR3. V and J are TRBV25-1 and TRBJ2-2; TRBD1 might be the D (6 bases). V shed 1 base and J shed 5 bases, with 8 bases lying between them. CDR1 and CDR2 from the germline V gene are MGHDK and SYGVNS. The CDR3 has 14 residues. The CDR3 DNA is TGTGCCAGCAGTGAATTAGGACAGACCGGGGAGCTGTTTTTT. Its protein is CASSELGQTGELFF.

This clone was observed a few times. V usage is TRBV5-1 and J usage is TRBJ2-4, with 9 bases matching TRBD1. J was trimmed by 7 bases and V by 3 bases; bases with no gene match: 2. The CDR3 consists of 13 residues. CDR1 SGHRS and CDR2 YFSETQ come from the germline V gene. CDR3: CASSWGTGNIQYF. For the CDR3, the DNA is TGCGCCAGCAGCTGGGGGACAGGGAACATTCAGTACTTC.

V gene TRBV25-1 combines with J gene TRBJ2-1; TRBD2 matches 12 bases. Germline loops: CDR1 MGHDK, CDR2 SYGVNS. The CDR3 consists of 14 residues. Trimming at V came to 4 bases and at J to 8 bases, leaving 3 bases not matched to a gene. The CDR3 region is CASSGLAGGHEQFF. CDR3 bases: TGTGCCAGCAGTGGCCTAGCGGGGGGGCATGAGCAGTTCTTC. Variable domain in full (rest from reference TRBV25-1 and TRBJ2-1): EADIYQTPRYLVIGTGKKITLECSQTMGHDKMYWYQQDPGMELHLIHYSYGVNSTEKGDLSSESTVSRIRTEHFPLTLESARPSHTSQYLCASSGLAGGHEQFFGPGTRLTVL.

The J gene is TRBJ2-1, the V gene TRBV5-1, with a possible D match to TRBD2 (6 bases). This CDR3 has 14 amino acids. The V gene lost 6 bases and the J gene lost 5 bases, with 15 bases spanning the gap. CDR1 and CDR2 (germline): SGHRS, YFSETQ. The CDR3 spells CASTGGAIHNEQFF. The DNA of the CDR3 is TGCGCCAGCACAGGCGGGGCCATCCACAATGAGCAGTTCTTC.

This clone has a handful of counts. The rearrangement links TRBV7-2 to TRBJ1-5; D not certain. V was pared by 5 bases and J by 4 bases, with 9 bases between. CDR3 length: 13 residues. The germline V gene encodes CDR1 SGHTA and CDR2 FQGNSA. CDR3 bases: TGTGCCAGCAGCGGCGAGGGAAATCAGCCCCAGCATTTT. Protein sequence: CASSGEGNQPQHF.

This sequence joins TRBV4-1 and TRBJ1-5, with TRBD1 matching over 7 bases. The CDR3 spans 15 residues. J lost 4 bases, V lost 1 base, and 4 bases had no gene match. Per germline, CDR1 MGHRA and CDR2 YSYEKL. The CDR3 protein is CASSQAGGGNQPQHF. The CDR3 nucleotides read TGCGCCAGCAGCCAAGCAGGGGGTGGAAATCAGCCCCAGCATTTT.

The table lists this clone with a few counts. V and J are TRBV5-1 and TRBJ1-1; D is perhaps TRBD1 (5 bases). V shed 2 bases and J shed 2 bases, with 10 bases lying between them. CDR3 length equals 14 residues. Germline CDR1 and CDR2: SGHRS and YFSETQ. The CDR3 reads CASSFDSLNTEAFF. As DNA, the CDR3 is TGCGCCAGCAGCTTCGACAGCCTAAACACTGAAGCTTTCTTT.

V gene TRBV6-5 combines with J gene TRBJ2-5; D is perhaps TRBD1 (6 bases). CDR1 and CDR2 (germline): MNHEY, SVGAGI. The CDR3 is 14 residues long. The V end lost 5 bases, the J end lost 7 bases, and 17 bases lay between the germline ends. The DNA of the CDR3 is TGTGCCAGCAGTGACACGGACGGCAGGGGGACCCAGTACTTC. Translated, it gives CASSDTDGRGTQYF.